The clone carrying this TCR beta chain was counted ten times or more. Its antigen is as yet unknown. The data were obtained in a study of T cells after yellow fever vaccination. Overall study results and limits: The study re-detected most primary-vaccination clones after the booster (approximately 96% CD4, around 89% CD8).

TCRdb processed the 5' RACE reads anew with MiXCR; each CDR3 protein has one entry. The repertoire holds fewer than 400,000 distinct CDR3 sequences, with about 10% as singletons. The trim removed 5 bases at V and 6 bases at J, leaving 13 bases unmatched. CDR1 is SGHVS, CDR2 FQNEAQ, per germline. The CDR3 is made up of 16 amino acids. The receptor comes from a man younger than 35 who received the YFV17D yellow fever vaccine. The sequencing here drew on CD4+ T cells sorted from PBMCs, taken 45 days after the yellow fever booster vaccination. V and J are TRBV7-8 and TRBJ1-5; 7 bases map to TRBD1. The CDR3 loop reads CASSPRGDRVGQPQHF. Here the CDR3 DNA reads TGTGCCAGCAGCCCCCGGGGAGACAGGGTCGGTCAGCCCCAGCATTTT.